This entry lists 25 T cell receptor beta chains sequenced from one sample in a study of blood T cell repertoires in COVID-19. Here immunoSEQ multiplex PCR was the method, and the copy in TCRdb shows in-frame clones only, minus some. The sample shows about 240,000 clones, roughly 86% of them seen only once. Sample: PBMCs or T cells enriched from blood (not recorded which). The receptors were sampled from a woman aged 25 to 39 with acute COVID-19.

This chain uses TRBV12-3 or TRBV12-4 with TRBJ1-2, with D perhaps TRBD1 (5 bases). V dropped 4 bases and J dropped 6 bases, with 9 bases sitting between them. This CDR3 has 12 amino acids. Here the CDR3 reads CASSWGEDGYTF. In DNA form, the CDR3 reads TGTGCCAGCAGTTGGGGGGAAGATGGCTACACCTTC.

This rearrangement joins TRBV6-5 to TRBJ1-1; TRBD1 might be the D (6 bases). The CDR3 is 13 residues long. Germline CDR1 MNHEY, CDR2 SVGAGI. The V end was cut by 8 bases, the J end by 3 bases, with 13 bases between. DNA for the CDR3: TGTGCCAGCGGGAGGGGGTTTGACACTGAAGCTTTCTTT. Translating it yields CASGRGFDTEAFF.

This CDR3 reads CASSFGGGPNTGELFF. The DNA for the CDR3 is TGTGCCAGCAGCTTTGGCGGGGGACCTAACACCGGGGAGCTGTTTTTT. The chain combines TRBV5-6 with TRBJ2-2; TRBD2 agrees at 7 bases. Germline values: CDR1 SGHDT, CDR2 YYEEEE. V was clipped by 2 bases and J by 2 bases; unmatched bases: 6. This CDR3 has 16 amino acids.

This clone was counted once. The V gene is TRBV23-1, the J gene TRBJ1-1, with a tentative D call TRBD1 (5 bases). TRBV23-1 is reported as an ORF; its role is uncertain. The CDR3 spans 14 residues. Trimming took 5 bases from V and 5 from J, leaving 15 bases between them. CDR3 residues: CASSLQVPQTEAFF. CDR3 nucleotide sequence: TGCGCCAGCAGTTTACAGGTACCCCAGACTGAAGCTTTCTTT.

The gene calls are TRBV5-6 and TRBJ2-2; 8 bases fit TRBD1. The germline V gene encodes CDR1 SGHDT and CDR2 YYEEEE. Unmatched junction bases numbered 1, after V lost 0 bases and J lost 3 bases. The CDR3 is made up of 15 amino acids. The CDR3 region has the DNA TGTGCCAGCAGCTTGGAGACAGGGGACACCGGGGAGCTGTTTTTT. Amino acids: CASSLETGDTGELFF. Variable domain in full (rest from reference TRBV5-6 and TRBJ2-2): DAGVTQSPTHLIKTRGQQVTLRCSPKSGHDTVSWYQQALGQGPQFIFQYYEEEERQRGNFPDRFSGHQFPNYSSELNVNALLLGDSALYLCASSLETGDTGELFFGEGSRLTVL.

The J gene is TRBJ1-1, the V gene TRBV6-1; the match to TRBD1 covers 8 bases. Germline V CDR1 and CDR2: MNHNS, SASEGT. The trim removed 0 bases at V and 1 base at J, leaving 22 bases unmatched. The CDR3 is 22 amino acids. Here the CDR3 reads CASSEALRGRVGQGRGNTEAFF. The CDR3 DNA follows: TGTGCCAGCAGTGAAGCGCTTCGAGGTCGAGTAGGACAGGGCAGGGGGAACACTGAAGCTTTCTTT.

As to this clone: Relative to the germline gene, one junction end is altered; a read error may explain this. This chain uses TRBV6-5 with TRBJ1-3, with D tentatively TRBD1 (5 bases). Germline CDR1 is MNHEY and CDR2 is SVGAGI. The CDR3 spans 15 residues. The CDR3 sequence is CASKGSDSLRHIVHF. CDR3 nucleotide sequence: TGTGCCAGCAAGGGATCCGACAGTCTTCGCCATATAGTGCATTTT.

V is TRBV20-1 and J is TRBJ1-1, with D possibly being TRBD1 (5 bases). V lost 3 bases and J lost 5, with 10 bases in between. CDR1 DFQATT and CDR2 SNEGSKA come from the germline V gene (reference sequence). This CDR3 spans 12 amino acids. CDR3 nucleotides: TGCAGTGCTAGTTTACAGGAAACTGAAGCTTTCTTT. It specifies CSASLQETEAFF.

V is TRBV19 and J is TRBJ1-1; D ambiguous. Trimming cost V 3 bases and J 5 bases, with 13 bases left between them. From germline, CDR1 is LNHDA and CDR2 SQIVND (reference sequence). This CDR3 spans 14 amino acids. CDR3 in amino acids: CASSMGWGETEAFF. CDR3 bases: TGTGCCAGTAGTATGGGGTGGGGAGAGACTGAAGCTTTCTTT.

This rearrangement joins TRBV10-2 to TRBJ1-5; D gene uncertain. Trimming removed 0 bases from V and 2 bases from J, with 5 bases in between. Germline V CDR1 and CDR2: WSHSY, SAAADI. The CDR3 totals 14 residues. For the CDR3, the DNA is TGCGCCAGCAGTGAGTCGATAGGCAATCAGCCCCAGCATTTT. Translating it yields CASSESIGNQPQHF.

The J gene is TRBJ1-1, the V gene TRBV7-2, with D unresolved. Trimming took 2 bases from V and 0 from J, leaving 7 bases between them. The length of the CDR3 is 14 residues. Germline V lookup: CDR1 SGHTA, CDR2 FQGNSA. CDR3 in DNA: TGTGCCAGCAGCTTACCCCTAATGAACACTGAAGCTTTCTTT. This translates into CASSLPLMNTEAFF.

The V gene is TRBV5-1, the J gene TRBJ1-4, with TRBD1 as a possible D gene (5 bases). Deletions cut 4 bases from V and 3 bases from J, with 16 bases between. Germline loops: CDR1 SGHRS, CDR2 YFSETQ. This CDR3 is 16 amino acids long. CDR3 coding DNA: TGCGCCAGCAGCCCTGATAGGACAAACTCTAATGAAAAACTGTTTTTT. Translating it yields CASSPDRTNSNEKLFF.

This chain links TRBV9 with TRBJ2-6, with 7 bases aligning to TRBD2. Germline V CDR1 and CDR2: SGDLS, YYNGEE. V dropped 7 bases and J dropped 2; count of bases not matched to a gene: 9. The CDR3 is 16 amino acids. The CDR3 sequence: CASDRDYTTGANVLTF. DNA for the CDR3: TGTGCCAGCGACCGGGACTACACTACTGGGGCCAACGTCCTGACTTTC.

The rearrangement joins TRBV6-6 to TRBJ1-1; D gene ambiguous. The CDR3 is 15 residues long. Per the germline V gene, CDR1 is MNHNY and CDR2 is SVGAGI (reference sequence). The ends were cut back, 2 bases at V and 2 bases at J, with 12 bases in the middle. This chain's CDR3 is CASSYPAGSNTEAFF. The CDR3 region has the DNA TGTGCCAGCAGTTACCCGGCAGGTTCAAACACTGAAGCTTTCTTT.

The J gene is TRBJ2-3, the V gene TRBV18; tentatively, D is TRBD1 (6 bases). CDR1 is KGHSH and CDR2 is LQKENI in the germline V gene. The CDR3 is made up of 15 amino acids. Trimming took 0 bases from V and 0 from J, leaving 7 bases between them. CDR3 sequence: CASSPPGHSTDTQYF. CDR3 DNA: TGTGCCAGCTCACCACCGGGACATAGCACAGATACGCAGTATTTT. Complete variable domain (other parts from reference TRBV18 and TRBJ2-3): NAGVMQNPRHLVRRRGQEARLRCSPMKGHSHVYWYRQLPEEGLKFMVYLQKENIIDESGMPKERFSAEFPKEGPSILRIQQVVRGDSAAYFCASSPPGHSTDTQYFGPGTRLTVL.

The genes are TRBV3-1 (or the pseudogene TRBV3-2) and TRBJ2-1, with 9 bases matching TRBD2. Germline V CDR1 and CDR2: LGHDT, YNNKEL (reference sequence). The trim removed 2 bases at V and 10 bases at J, leaving 12 bases unmatched. The CDR3 covers 16 residues. CDR3 sequence (DNA): TGTGCCAGCAGCCAACCGGCGGGGGGGCGCCCGGACGAGCAGTTCTTC. Amino acids: CASSQPAGGRPDEQFF.

The V gene is TRBV30, the J gene TRBJ2-5, with 7 nucleotides matching TRBD1. From germline, CDR1 is GTSNPN and CDR2 SVGIG (reference sequence). V lost 3 bases, J lost 1 base, and 8 bases stayed unmatched. The CDR3 sequence is 15 residues long. CDR3 in DNA: TGTGCCTGGAGCGAAGCGAGGGGGCGCCAAGAGACCCAGTACTTC. Translation: CAWSEARGRQETQYF.

The chain joins TRBV5-6 to TRBJ1-1; no reliable D call. CDR1 SGHDT and CDR2 YYEEEE come from the germline V gene. This CDR3 region has 13 residues. V was pared by 5 bases and J by 4 bases, with 12 bases between. The CDR3 reads CASRMSAGTEAFF. The DNA for the CDR3 is TGTGCCAGCAGAATGTCAGCGGGCACTGAAGCTTTCTTT.

The CDR3 protein is CASSQDPAGGPADTQYF. CDR3 in DNA: TGCGCCAGCAGCCAAGACCCAGCGGGGGGGCCGGCAGATACGCAGTATTTT. This rearrangement joins TRBV4-1 to TRBJ2-3; 10 bases align to TRBD2. The CDR3 length is 17 residues. Per the germline V gene, CDR1 is MGHRA and CDR2 is YSYEKL. The V and J ends lost 0 bases and 4 bases, in that order; junction bases with no gene match: 7.

The chain recombines TRBV4-3 with TRBJ1-1, with a weak D call TRBD1 (6 bases). Trimming took 0 bases from V and 3 from J, leaving 11 bases between them. This CDR3 spans 15 amino acids. Germline lookup yields CDR1 LGHNA and CDR2 YSLEER. The CDR3 loop is CASSQDLTGYTEAFF. The CDR3 coding sequence is TGCGCCAGCAGCCAAGATCTTACAGGGTACACTGAAGCTTTCTTT.

The chain recombines TRBV9 with TRBJ1-1, with TRBD1 matching 9 bases. In germline, CDR1 is SGDLS, CDR2 YYNGEE. V lost 2 bases and J lost 5; bases outside the gene matches: 1. The CDR3 spans 13 residues. The CDR3 DNA reads TGTGCCAGCAGCGTCGACAGGGGGACTGAAGCTTTCTTT. Its translation: CASSVDRGTEAFF.

The chain uses TRBV4-2 and TRBJ2-5; 9 nucleotides line up with TRBD2. CDR1 is LGHNA, CDR2 YNFKEQ, per germline. The CDR3 spans 16 residues. Trimming at V came to 4 bases and at J to 3 bases, leaving 9 bases not matched to a gene. CDR3: CASSRRAGGIEETQYF. The CDR3 nucleotides are TGTGCCAGCAGCCGAAGAGCGGGGGGTATAGAAGAGACCCAGTACTTC.

This clone was seen once. The chain has TRBV15 and TRBJ1-1; D might be TRBD1 (6 bases). CDR3 length: 15 amino acids. V lost 6 bases and J lost 0, with 14 bases in between. CDR1 and CDR2 from the germline V gene are LNHNV and YYDKDF (reference sequence). This CDR3 reads CATRRTGTMNTEAFF. CDR3 sequence (DNA): TGTGCCACCAGGAGAACAGGGACTATGAACACTGAAGCTTTCTTT.

This chain uses TRBV12-3 or TRBV12-4 with TRBJ1-2; D might be TRBD1 (5 bases). The CDR3 spans 13 residues. The V and J ends lost 3 bases and 8 bases respectively, with 13 bases between them. CDR3 sequence: CASSLAASGGYTF. CDR3 DNA sequence: TGTGCCAGCAGTTTGGCGGCCTCAGGGGGCTACACCTTC.

The chain combines TRBV19 with TRBJ1-5; D is unresolved. This CDR3 spans 16 amino acids. Deletions cut 8 bases from V and 3 bases from J, with 20 bases between. Germline loops: CDR1 LNHDA, CDR2 SQIVND (reference sequence). CDR3 coding DNA: TGTGCCAGTCGGGAGCGGGTACGTTCCCTCAATCAGCCCCAGCATTTT. Translation gives CASRERVRSLNQPQHF.